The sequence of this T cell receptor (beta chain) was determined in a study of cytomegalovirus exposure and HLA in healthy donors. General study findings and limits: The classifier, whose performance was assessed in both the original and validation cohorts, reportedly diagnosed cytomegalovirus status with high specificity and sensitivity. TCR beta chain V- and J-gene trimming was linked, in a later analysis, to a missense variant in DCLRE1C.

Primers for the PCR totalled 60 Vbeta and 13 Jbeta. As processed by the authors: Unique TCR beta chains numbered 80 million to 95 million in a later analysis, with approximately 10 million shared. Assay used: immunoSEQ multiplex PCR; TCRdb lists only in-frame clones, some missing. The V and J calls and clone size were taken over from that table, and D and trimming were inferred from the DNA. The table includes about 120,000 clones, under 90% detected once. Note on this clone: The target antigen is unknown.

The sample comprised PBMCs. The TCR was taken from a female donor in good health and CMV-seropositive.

The CDR3 region has the DNA TGTGCCAGCTCACCACAGGGGGAGAATTCACCCCTCCACTTT. This codes for CASSPQGENSPLHF. This chain uses TRBV18 with TRBJ1-6; possibly TRBD1 for D (6 bases). V lost 1 base to trimming and J lost 7 bases, with 8 bases between them. The CDR3 consists of 14 residues. Germline V gene lookup returns CDR1 KGHSH and CDR2 LQKENI.